Listed here are 29 T cell receptor beta chains from one sample, sequenced in a study of CD8+CD57+ T cells in acquired aplastic anemia. It was patients with CD8+CD57+ cell expansion by flow cytometry who were chosen for sequencing. Genomic DNA served as template for TCR beta VDJ and CDR3 profiling. A single record per CDR3 protein comes from TCRdb applying MiXCR to the reads. The repertoire includes a few hundred thousand distinct CDR3 sequences, around 82% of them detected once, and 40% to 55% sits in the top ten. Specimen: sorted CD4+, CD8+, or CD8+CD57+ T cells (not recorded which) from PBMCs. The receptors were sampled from a human donor with aplastic anemia.

The chain employs TRBV10-3 and TRBJ2-3; perhaps TRBD2 as D (6 bases). Germline CDR1 ENHRY, CDR2 SYGVKD. V lost 10 bases, J lost 11 bases, and 25 bases lay in between. This CDR3 region has 14 residues. CDR3 nucleotides: TGTGCCAGCAGCTTAGTGGAGGGTCACTACGAGCAGTATTTT. This gives the protein CASSLVEGHYEQYF.

A note on this clonotype: Relative to the germline gene, one junction end is altered; a read error may explain this. The chain carries TRBV19 and TRBJ2-1; 10 bases align to TRBD2. CDR1 and CDR2 from the germline V gene are LNHDA and SQIVND (reference sequence). The CDR3 is 15 amino acids. The CDR3 sequence: CASSIAGGPQNEQFF. CDR3 nucleotides: TGTGCCAGTAGCATAGCGGGGGGACCCCAAAATGAGCAGTTCTTC.

The CDR3 DNA reads TGTGCCAGCAGCGACCGGGACAGGGGGCCGGGCACTGAATACACCTTC. It codes for CASSDRDRGPGTEYTF. The chain uses TRBV7-8 and TRBJ1-2; 12 bases align to TRBD1. The length of the CDR3 is 16 residues. Germline lookup yields CDR1 SGHVS and CDR2 FQNEAQ. After removal of 5 bases from V and 11 bases from J, the junction contained 15 bases not matched to a gene.

A note on this clonotype: At one boundary the junction diverges from the germline segment, which might be a read error. The chain is built from TRBV14 and TRBJ2-4, with 8 bases that match TRBD1. The CDR3 consists of 12 residues. The germline V gene encodes CDR1 SGHDN and CDR2 FVKESK. In DNA, the CDR3 is TGTGCCAGCAGCCGAGACAGGGGAATGAGGAGCTTT. Translated: CASSRDRGMRSF.

The rearrangement joins TRBV7-3 to TRBJ2-5, with 7 bases identical to TRBD1. With the DNA end fitting TRBJ2-7 better, the J assignment may be wrong. The CDR3 is made up of 13 amino acids. Germline CDR1 SGHTA, CDR2 FQGTGA. In nucleotides, the CDR3 is TGTGCCAGCAGCTTCTCTACAGGGGCCGAGCAGTACTTC. Protein product: CASSFSTGAEQYF.

A word on this clonotype: Germline and junction disagree at one end, which may indicate a read error. V and J are TRBV7-9 and TRBJ2-3; 9 bases map to TRBD2. Germline CDR1 SEHNR, CDR2 FQNEAQ (reference sequence). The CDR3 extends over 14 amino acids. In DNA, the CDR3 is TGTGCCAGCAGCTCAGCTAGCGGGACGGATAGCACAGATTTT. Amino acids: CASSSASGTDSTDF.

The genes are TRBV7-8 and TRBJ2-7; the D gene is possibly TRBD2 (6 bases). The ends were cut back, 0 bases at V and 12 bases at J, with 30 bases in the middle. Germline CDR1 SGHVS, CDR2 FQNEAQ. This CDR3 has 18 residues. The CDR3 region has the DNA TGTGCCAGCAGCTTAGCGGGAGGTCCCGATACGCTGTCTTTTGACCCGTACGTC. It is translated as CASSLAGGPDTLSFDPYV.

Concerning this clonotype itself: At one boundary the junction diverges from the germline segment, which might be a read error. This sequence joins TRBV2 and TRBJ2-3; perhaps TRBD1 as D (5 bases). This CDR3 region has 12 residues. CDR1 is SNHLY and CDR2 is FYNNEI in the germline V gene. The CDR3 region has the DNA TGTGCCAGCAGCGAAGGGGCCGCTACGCAGTATTTT. Its translation is CASSEGAATQYF.

As regards this clonotype: Germline is not matched at one junction end, which may reflect a read error. The chain couples TRBV5-1 to TRBJ1-3, with D hard to call. CDR3 length equals 13 residues. Germline CDR1 SGHRS, CDR2 YFSETQ. CDR3 coding DNA: TGCGCCAGCAGCCAATACACTGGCAACACCATATATTTT. Protein sequence: CASSQYTGNTIYF. The full variable domain, its missing parts supplied by reference TRBV5-1 and TRBJ1-3, is KAGVTQTPRYLIKTRGQQVTLSCSPISGHRSVSWYQQTPGQGLQFLFEYFSETQRNKGNFPGRFSGRQFSNSRSEMNVSTLELGDSALYLCASSQYTGNTIYFGEGSWLTVV.

This clonotype was counted ten times or more. V and J are TRBV6-5 and TRBJ1-2; 8 bases are shared with TRBD1. With 0 bases clipped from V and 7 bases from J, the junction kept 1 base outside the gene matches. This CDR3 has 13 amino acids. Per germline, CDR1 MNHEY and CDR2 SVGAGI. The CDR3: CASSYSDRAGYTF. In DNA form, the CDR3 reads TGTGCCAGCAGTTACTCGGACAGGGCTGGCTACACCTTC.

V usage is TRBV11-3 and J usage is TRBJ2-2; possibly TRBD1 for D (6 bases). Per germline, CDR1 SGHNT and CDR2 YENEEA. This CDR3 is built from 12 residues. V gave up 5 bases and J gave up 11 bases, with 12 bases separating them. The CDR3 bases are TGTGCCAGCAGCAACCCCGGGACAGAGCTGTTTTTT. Protein: CASSNPGTELFF.

V and J are TRBV9 and TRBJ2-1; possible D gene TRBD2, 5 bases. This CDR3 is 17 amino acids long. In germline, CDR1 is SGDLS, CDR2 YYNGEE. The V end was cut by 0 bases, the J end by 8 bases, with 21 bases between. The CDR3 DNA sequence: TGTGCCAGCAGCGTAGGGTCAGATCCGCAGCGGTTTGATGAGCAGTTCTTC. Amino acid sequence: CASSVGSDPQRFDEQFF.

Written as DNA, the CDR3 is TGTGCCAGTAGTATAGCTAGCGGAGCCTACAATGAGGAGTTGTACGTC. This sequence encodes CASSIASGAYNEELYV. V usage is TRBV19 and J usage is TRBJ2-7; 7 bases fit TRBD2. Per the germline V gene, CDR1 is LNHDA and CDR2 is SQIVND (reference sequence). The length of the CDR3 is 16 residues. The trim removed 1 base at V and 12 bases at J, leaving 18 bases unmatched.

This clonotype came up a few times. The chain couples TRBV7-9 to TRBJ2-4; D is tentatively TRBD1 or TRBD2 (5 bases each). The V end lost 0 bases, the J end lost 10 bases, and 7 bases lay between the germline ends. Germline CDR1 is SEHNR and CDR2 is FQNEAQ (reference sequence). The CDR3 spans 12 residues. CDR3 nucleotide sequence: TGTGCCAGCAGCTTAGCTGGGGGTATTCAGTACTTC. This codes for CASSLAGGIQYF.

Details on this clonotype: Here the CDR3 omits its conserved ending phenylalanine or tryptophan, so a read error is the likely source. No DNA is shown, since the ends of the CDR3 on it are uncertain; the CDR3 is the one TCRdb lists. V is TRBV7-3 and J is TRBJ2-6; the table's D call of TRBD1 was not tested on the DNA. Germline-derived CDR1 and CDR2 are SGHTA and FQGTGA. The CDR3 has 11 amino acids, counting both end residues. The CDR3 is CASSLRVAGNV.

V usage is TRBV7-3 and J usage is TRBJ1-2, with a tentative D call TRBD1 (6 bases). The V end lost 3 bases, the J end lost 5 bases, and 19 bases lay between the germline ends. This CDR3 has 16 residues. CDR1 is SGHTA and CDR2 is FQGTGA in the germline V gene. CDR3 sequence: CASSLEGEGVVYGYTF. CDR3 DNA sequence: TGTGCCAGCAGCTTGGAGGGGGAGGGGGTCGTATATGGCTACACCTTC. Full variable domain (rest looked up from reference TRBV7-3 and TRBJ1-2): GAGVSQTPSNKVTEKGKYVELRCDPISGHTALYWYRQSLGQGPEFLIYFQGTGAADDSGLPNDRFFAVRPEGSVSTLKIQRTERGDSAVYLCASSLEGEGVVYGYTFGSGTRLTVV.

Concerning this clonotype: The conserved final phenylalanine or tryptophan is absent from the CDR3, which likely points to a read error. The DNA is omitted, as the CDR3 cannot be located on it reliably, and the CDR3 follows TCRdb's listing. The CDR3 sequence: CASSLGGGPDKYY. The chain is built from TRBV7-8 and TRBJ2-3; whether TRBD2, the table's D call, matches the DNA was not checked. The CDR3 is 13 amino acids long, termini counted. The germline V gene encodes CDR1 SGHVS and CDR2 FQNEAQ.

The chain recombines TRBV7-9 with TRBJ1-2; D might be TRBD1 (6 bases). The CDR3 is made up of 15 amino acids. With 4 bases removed from V and 2 bases from J, the gap between germline ends came to 14 bases. Germline assignment: CDR1 SEHNR and CDR2 FQNEAQ (reference sequence). The CDR3 region has the DNA TGTGCCAGCAGCTCATACAAAGACAGGAACTATGGCTACACCTTC. Its translation is CASSSYKDRNYGYTF.

Details on this clonotype: The germline gene is not matched at one end of the junction; a read error may be the cause. This chain connects TRBV9 to TRBJ2-3; no definite D call. This CDR3 region has 14 residues. Germline CDR1 SGDLS, CDR2 YYNGEE. The CDR3 coding sequence is TGTGCCAGCAGCGTAGAGGTCGGGCCCTATGCGTACAATTTT. Its protein product is CASSVEVGPYAYNF.

This chain uses TRBV7-8 with TRBJ2-5; 7 nucleotides match TRBD1. The ends lost 4 bases at V and 2 bases at J; junction bases unmatched: 4. This CDR3 region has 14 residues. Germline CDR1 and CDR2: SGHVS and FQNEAQ. The DNA for the CDR3 is TGTGCCAGCAGCTCCCCGGGACAGCAAGAGACCCAGTACTTC. Encoded protein: CASSSPGQQETQYF.

The CDR3 region has the DNA TGTGCCAGCAGCGTGACAGGGTGCCCCACAGATGGCTACACCTTC. This codes for CASSVTGCPTDGYTF. The rearrangement links TRBV9 to TRBJ1-2, with TRBD1 matching over 7 bases. The germline V gene has CDR1 SGDLS and CDR2 YYNGEE. The CDR3 loop spans 15 amino acids. V lost 2 bases, J lost 6 bases, and 10 bases stayed unmatched.

J is TRBJ2-7 and V is TRBV25-1; 12 nucleotides agree with TRBD2. The germline V gene encodes CDR1 MGHDK and CDR2 SYGVNS. This CDR3 has 15 amino acids. Trimming removed 6 bases from V and 6 bases from J; junction bases left unmatched: 9. The CDR3 sequence: CASSVSSGGAVEQYF. CDR3 bases: TGTGCCAGCAGCGTATCTAGCGGGGGGGCGGTCGAGCAGTACTTC.

As regards this clonotype: The conserved closing phenylalanine or tryptophan is absent in this CDR3, likely reflecting a read error. The DNA is left out, because the CDR3 cannot be placed on it with certainty; the CDR3 is given as TCRdb lists it. The chain employs TRBV7-8 and TRBJ2-3. CDR1 and CDR2 (germline): SGHVS, FQNEAQ. The CDR3 has 13 amino acids, counting both end residues. The CDR3 reads CASSVGPADTEYS.

The chain couples TRBV11-2 to TRBJ2-7; TRBD1 matches at 9 bases. CDR3 size: 15 residues. V trimming: 1 base; J trimming: 6 bases; junction bases outside the gene matches: 7. Germline loops: CDR1 SGHAT, CDR2 FQNNGV. The CDR3 sequence: CASSLVGQGVGEQYF. The DNA of the CDR3 is TGTGCCAGCAGCTTAGTGGGACAGGGCGTAGGCGAGCAGTACTTC.

The V and J genes are TRBV9 and TRBJ1-2; D is ambiguous. Trimming left V 5 bases short and J 12 bases short, with 26 bases between. Germline CDR1 SGDLS, CDR2 YYNGEE. CDR3 size: 15 residues. The DNA for the CDR3 is TGTGCCAGCAGTGGTGAAGCGGGGAACACCGGGGAGCACACCTTC. Amino acid sequence: CASSGEAGNTGEHTF. Drawing the rest from reference TRBV9 and TRBJ1-2, the complete variable domain is DSGVTQTPKHLITATGQRVTLRCSPRSGDLSVYWYQQSLDQGLQFLIQYYNGEERAKGNILERFSAQQFPDLHSELNLSSLELGDSALYFCASSGEAGNTGEHTFGSGTRLTVV.

Of note for this clonotype: The germline gene is not matched at one end of the junction; a read error may be the cause. The genes are TRBV29-1 and TRBJ2-5, with D unclear. The V gene's germline CDR1 is SQVTM and CDR2 ANQGSEA. The CDR3 length is 14 residues. The DNA of the CDR3 is TGCGGCGTTGAAAGTGTAAACGAGCAAGAGACCCAGTACTTC. Translation: CGVESVNEQETQYF.

The chain employs TRBV11-2 and TRBJ2-5; D is perhaps TRBD1 or TRBD2 (6 bases each). Germline V gene sequence: CDR1 SGHAT, CDR2 FQNNGV. This CDR3 region has 15 residues. V lost 3 bases and J lost 4, with 15 bases in between. The CDR3 loop reads CASSFEGKGGETQYF. As DNA, the CDR3 is TGTGCCAGCAGCTTTGAGGGGAAGGGGGGAGAGACCCAGTACTTC.

The J gene is TRBJ1-2, the V gene TRBV2, with D possibly TRBD1 on 6 matching bases. This CDR3 has 16 residues. The germline gives CDR1 SNHLY, CDR2 FYNNEI. The V end was cut by 6 bases, the J end by 3 bases, with 20 bases between. The CDR3 sequence: CASSGREGGMDYGYTF. Here the CDR3 DNA reads TGTGCCAGCAGCGGGCGGGAGGGGGGGATGGACTATGGCTACACCTTC.

The genes are TRBV7-8 and TRBJ2-3; D may be TRBD1 (5 bases). The germline gives CDR1 SGHVS, CDR2 FQNEAQ. Trimming took 1 base from V and 13 from J, leaving 15 bases between them. The CDR3 is 13 residues long. CDR3 residues: CASSLGGSAEKYF. CDR3 bases: TGTGCCAGCAGCTTAGGGGGCAGTGCCGAGAAGTATTTT.